These 17 T cell receptor beta chains came from one sample sequenced in a study of blood T cell repertoires in COVID-19. Method: immunoSEQ multiplex PCR; TCRdb's copy keeps in-frame clones and lacks some. The sample consists of roughly 250,000 clones, 84% of them appearing once. Input material: peripheral blood. The receptors here all came from a woman in her forties who had recovered from COVID-19.

The CDR3 loop reads CASSQGAGPGDGYTF. CDR3 DNA sequence: TGTGCCAGCAGCCAAGGTGCAGGGCCCGGCGATGGCTACACCTTC. This chain joins TRBV3-1 (or the pseudogene TRBV3-2) and TRBJ1-2; D may be TRBD1 (5 bases). Germline V CDR1 and CDR2: LGHDT, YNNKEL (reference sequence). Trimming took off 1 base at V and 6 bases at J, with 15 bases between the two ends. This CDR3 contains 15 residues.

This rearrangement joins TRBV7-2 to TRBJ1-3; the D is unclear. CDR1 and CDR2 (germline): SGHTA, FQGNSA. The CDR3 is made up of 16 amino acids. The germline V and J ends were trimmed by 3 bases and 0 bases, with 12 bases remaining between them. As DNA, the CDR3 is TGTGCCAGCAGCTTGGGCAGCCCTTACTCTGGAAACACCATATATTTT. It specifies CASSLGSPYSGNTIYF. The variable domain in full, with the rest retrieved from reference TRBV7-2 and TRBJ1-3, is GAGVSQSPSNKVTEKGKDVELRCDPISGHTALYWYRQSLGQGLEFLIYFQGNSAPDKSGLPSDRFSAERTGGSVSTLTIQRTQQEDSAVYLCASSLGSPYSGNTIYFGEGSWLTVV.

The chain joins TRBV2 to TRBJ1-2; a weak D match, TRBD1 (6 bases). The V gene's germline CDR1 is SNHLY and CDR2 FYNNEI. The V end lost 6 bases, the J end lost 7 bases, and 15 bases lay between the germline ends. This CDR3 has 13 residues. CDR3 protein: CASRSRGGFGYTF. Written as DNA, the CDR3 is TGTGCCAGCAGATCTAGGGGGGGATTTGGCTACACCTTC.

J is TRBJ2-1 and V is TRBV20-1; D ambiguous. CDR3 length equals 15 residues. CDR1 and CDR2 from the germline V gene are DFQATT and SNEGSKA (reference sequence). Between the trimmed V and J ends, which lost 3 bases and 2 bases, there was a span of 14 bases. CDR3 sequence: CSASNPSDTYNEQFF. The CDR3, as DNA: TGCAGTGCTAGTAATCCGTCCGACACCTACAATGAGCAGTTCTTC.

This clone was seen more than once but under ten times. The chain links TRBV5-1 to TRBJ1-2, with 7 positions matching TRBD1. CDR3 length equals 17 residues. Germline V gives CDR1 SGHRS, CDR2 YFSETQ. V shed 3 bases, J shed 3 bases, and the junction held 14 bases outside the gene matches. CDR3 DNA: TGCGCCAGCAGCTCCTCCCCGGACAGGTCCCCTCACTATGGCTACACCTTC. It codes for CASSSSPDRSPHYGYTF. Combining the CDR3 with reference TRBV5-1 and TRBJ1-2 gives the whole variable domain KAGVTQTPRYLIKTRGQQVTLSCSPISGHRSVSWYQQTPGQGLQFLFEYFSETQRNKGNFPGRFSGRQFSNSRSEMNVSTLELGDSALYLCASSSSPDRSPHYGYTFGSGTRLTVV.

The chain recombines TRBV29-1 with TRBJ2-5, with no clear D. This CDR3 comprises 13 residues. CDR1 and CDR2 (germline): SQVTM, ANQGSEA. V was clipped by 2 bases and J by 1 base, with 8 bases between them. The CDR3 loop reads CSVEPYSQETQYF. For the CDR3, the DNA is TGCAGCGTTGAACCTTACAGCCAAGAGACCCAGTACTTC. Supplemented by reference TRBV29-1 and TRBJ2-5, the full variable domain reads SAVISQKPSRDICQRGTSLTIQCQVDSQVTMMFWYRQQPGQSLTLIATANQGSEATYESGFVIDKFPISRPNLTFSTLTVSNMSPEDSSIYLCSVEPYSQETQYFGPGTRLLVL.

The chain carries TRBV5-1 and TRBJ2-5; 7 positions agree with TRBD1. Trimming took 4 bases from V and 0 from J; bases not matched to a gene: 9. Germline V gene lookup returns CDR1 SGHRS and CDR2 YFSETQ. The CDR3 extends over 16 amino acids. The CDR3 DNA reads as TGCGCCAGCAGCGGGTCCGGACAGGAGTACCAAGAGACCCAGTACTTC. As protein: CASSGSGQEYQETQYF.

The V call is TRBV2, the J call TRBJ1-6; D is ambiguous. Germline V gene sequence: CDR1 SNHLY, CDR2 FYNNEI. The CDR3 has 15 residues. Trimming removed 8 bases from V and 5 bases from J, with 16 bases in between. CDR3 region: CASLQRYMNNSPLHF. The CDR3 region has the DNA TGTGCCAGCCTTCAGAGGTATATGAATAATTCACCCCTCCACTTT.

This clone was seen only a few times. V and J are TRBV7-2 and TRBJ1-6, with D possibly matching TRBD1 (6 bases). The CDR3 is 16 residues long. Looked up from germline, CDR1 is SGHTA and CDR2 is FQGNSA. V lost 6 bases to trimming and J lost 6 bases, with 18 bases between them. Here the CDR3 DNA reads TGTGCCAGCAGGACTTCGGCAAGACAGGTTAATTCACCCCTCCACTTT. This translates into CASRTSARQVNSPLHF.

In its sample, this clone was seen a few times. The chain is built from TRBV5-6 and TRBJ1-3; perhaps TRBD1 as D (6 bases). The CDR3 spans 14 residues. Per germline, CDR1 SGHDT and CDR2 YYEEEE. The ends were cut back, 2 bases at V and 6 bases at J, with 12 bases in the middle. In DNA form, the CDR3 reads TGTGCCAGCAGCTTACAGGGAGCTGAAAACACCATATATTTT. It yields the protein CASSLQGAENTIYF.

The rearrangement uses TRBV5-1 and TRBJ2-3, with TRBD1 as a possible D gene (5 bases). The CDR3 length is 15 residues. Germline CDR1 reads SGHRS; CDR2 reads YFSETQ. V lost 0 bases and J 2 bases, leaving 10 bases between the germline ends. This CDR3 is CASSLDPGATDTQYF. The CDR3 nucleotides read TGCGCCAGCAGCTTGGACCCTGGGGCCACAGATACGCAGTATTTT.

The V call is TRBV5-1, the J call TRBJ2-3; 8 bases agree with TRBD2. CDR3 length: 14 residues. Unmatched junction bases numbered 1, after V lost 3 bases and J lost 1 base. The germline V gene has CDR1 SGHRS and CDR2 YFSETQ. This CDR3 is CASSSSGRTDTQYF. The CDR3 bases are TGCGCCAGCAGCTCTAGCGGGCGCACAGATACGCAGTATTTT.

The chain carries TRBV7-9 and TRBJ1-6; maybe TRBD1 (6 bases). The V gene's germline CDR1 is SEHNR and CDR2 FQNEAQ (reference sequence). The CDR3 length is 17 residues. Trimming stripped 1 base from V and 5 bases from J, with 15 bases between. The CDR3 reads CASSLEGGKRHNSPLHF. The CDR3 DNA sequence: TGTGCCAGCAGCTTAGAGGGGGGGAAGCGGCATAATTCACCCCTCCACTTT.

V is TRBV18 and J is TRBJ2-2; 7 nucleotides line up with TRBD1. Looked up from germline, CDR1 is KGHSH and CDR2 is LQKENI. V dropped 5 bases and J dropped 6; count of bases not matched to a gene: 6. This CDR3 spans 14 amino acids. This CDR3 is CASSTDRPPGELFF. The CDR3 DNA reads as TGTGCCAGCTCAACGGACAGGCCCCCCGGGGAGCTGTTTTTT.

CDR3: CASIFGTAGGYTF. The CDR3 DNA reads TGTGCCAGTATATTCGGGACAGCTGGTGGCTACACCTTC. The chain uses TRBV2 and TRBJ1-2; 7 bases agree with TRBD1. CDR1 and CDR2 from the germline V gene are SNHLY and FYNNEI. The CDR3 extends over 13 amino acids. J gave up 7 bases and V 9 bases, and 11 bases lay outside the gene matches.

V usage is TRBV5-1 and J usage is TRBJ1-1; perhaps TRBD1 as D (5 bases). The CDR3 sequence is 15 residues long. V shed 1 base and J shed 3 bases, with 13 bases lying between them. Germline V gene data show CDR1 as SGHRS and CDR2 as YFSETQ. CDR3 DNA sequence: TGCGCCAGCAGCTTGTGGGGCAGGGCCGACACTGAAGCTTTCTTT. Encoded protein: CASSLWGRADTEAFF. Variable domain in full (rest from reference TRBV5-1 and TRBJ1-1): KAGVTQTPRYLIKTRGQQVTLSCSPISGHRSVSWYQQTPGQGLQFLFEYFSETQRNKGNFPGRFSGRQFSNSRSEMNVSTLELGDSALYLCASSLWGRADTEAFFGQGTRLTVV.

The rearrangement uses TRBV11-3 and TRBJ2-5; TRBD2 aligns across 8 bases. V was clipped by 3 bases and J by 4 bases; unmatched bases: 7. Germline CDR1 is SGHNT and CDR2 is YENEEA. The CDR3 spans 15 residues. The CDR3 coding sequence is TGTGCCAGCAGCTTTAGCGGGGAGATTGCAGAGACCCAGTACTTC. Translating it yields CASSFSGEIAETQYF. Combining the CDR3 with reference TRBV11-3 and TRBJ2-5 gives the whole variable domain EAGVVQSPRYKIIEKKQPVAFWCNPISGHNTLYWYLQNLGQGPELLIRYENEEAVDDSQLPKDRFSAERLKGVDSTLKIQPAELGDSAVYLCASSFSGEIAETQYFGPGTRLLVL.